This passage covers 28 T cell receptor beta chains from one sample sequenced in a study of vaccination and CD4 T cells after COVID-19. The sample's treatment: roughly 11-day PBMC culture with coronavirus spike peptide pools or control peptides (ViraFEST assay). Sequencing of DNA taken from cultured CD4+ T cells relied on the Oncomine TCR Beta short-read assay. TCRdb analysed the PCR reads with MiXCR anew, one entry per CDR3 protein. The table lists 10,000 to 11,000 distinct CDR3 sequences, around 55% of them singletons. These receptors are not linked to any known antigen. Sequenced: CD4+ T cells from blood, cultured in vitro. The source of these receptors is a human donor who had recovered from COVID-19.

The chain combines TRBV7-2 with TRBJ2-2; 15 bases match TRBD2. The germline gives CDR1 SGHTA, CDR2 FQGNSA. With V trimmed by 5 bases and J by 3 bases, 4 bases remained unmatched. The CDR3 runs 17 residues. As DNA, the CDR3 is TGTGCCAGCAGCATAGGACTAGCGGGGGGGTACACCGGGGAGCTGTTTTTT. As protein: CASSIGLAGGYTGELFF.

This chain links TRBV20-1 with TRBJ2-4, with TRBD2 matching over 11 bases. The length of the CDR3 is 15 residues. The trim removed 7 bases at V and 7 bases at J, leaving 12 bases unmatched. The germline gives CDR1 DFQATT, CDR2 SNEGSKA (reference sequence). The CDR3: CSVAISGGAGNIQYF. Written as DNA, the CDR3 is TGCAGTGTCGCAATTAGCGGGGGGGCGGGGAACATTCAGTACTTC.

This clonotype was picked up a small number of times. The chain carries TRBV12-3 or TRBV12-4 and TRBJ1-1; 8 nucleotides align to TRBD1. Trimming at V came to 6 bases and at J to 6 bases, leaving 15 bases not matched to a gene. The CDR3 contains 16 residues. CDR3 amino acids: CASRSGLGQGSPEAFF. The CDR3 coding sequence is TGTGCCAGCAGATCTGGGTTAGGACAGGGATCCCCTGAAGCTTTCTTT.

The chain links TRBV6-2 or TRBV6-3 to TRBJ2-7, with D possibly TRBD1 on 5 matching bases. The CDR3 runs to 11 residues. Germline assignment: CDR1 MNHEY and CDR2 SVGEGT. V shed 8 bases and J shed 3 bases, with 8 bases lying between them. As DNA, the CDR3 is TGTGCCAGCCAGGGATACTACGAGCAGTACTTC. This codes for CASQGYYEQYF.

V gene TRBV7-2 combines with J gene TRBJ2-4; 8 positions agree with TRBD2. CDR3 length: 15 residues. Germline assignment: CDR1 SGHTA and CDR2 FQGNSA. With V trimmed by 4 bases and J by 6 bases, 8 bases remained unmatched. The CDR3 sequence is CASSSDGRGVNIQYF. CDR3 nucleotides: TGTGCCAGCAGCTCCGACGGGAGGGGCGTAAACATTCAGTACTTC. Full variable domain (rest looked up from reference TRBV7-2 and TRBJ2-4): GAGVSQSPSNKVTEKGKDVELRCDPISGHTALYWYRQSLGQGLEFLIYFQGNSAPDKSGLPSDRFSAERTGGSVSTLTIQRTQQEDSAVYLCASSSDGRGVNIQYFGAGTRLSVL.

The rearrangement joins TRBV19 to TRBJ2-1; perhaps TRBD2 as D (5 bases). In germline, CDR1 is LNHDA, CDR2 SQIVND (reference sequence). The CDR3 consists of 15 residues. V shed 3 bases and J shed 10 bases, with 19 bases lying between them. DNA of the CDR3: TGTGCCAGTAGTATGTCCGGTGGCGGGCCCCGGGAGCAGTTCTTC. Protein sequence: CASSMSGGGPREQFF.

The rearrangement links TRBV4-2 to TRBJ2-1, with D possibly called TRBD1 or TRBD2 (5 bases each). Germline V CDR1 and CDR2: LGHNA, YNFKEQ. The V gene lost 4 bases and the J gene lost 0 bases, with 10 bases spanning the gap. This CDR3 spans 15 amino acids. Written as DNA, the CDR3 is TGTGCCAGCAGCCCTCGGGACCGCTCCTACAATGAGCAGTTCTTC. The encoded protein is CASSPRDRSYNEQFF.

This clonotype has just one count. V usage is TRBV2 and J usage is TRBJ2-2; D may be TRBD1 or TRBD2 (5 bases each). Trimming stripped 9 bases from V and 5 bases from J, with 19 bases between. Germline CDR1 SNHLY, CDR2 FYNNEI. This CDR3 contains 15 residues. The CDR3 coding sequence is TGTGCCAGTACAAGGGCGGGCCAGGGAACCGGGGAGCTGTTTTTT. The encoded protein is CASTRAGQGTGELFF. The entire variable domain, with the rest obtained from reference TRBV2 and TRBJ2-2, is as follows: EPEVTQTPSHQVTQMGQEVILRCVPISNHLYFYWYRQILGQKVEFLVSFYNNEISEKSEIFDDQFSVERPDGSNFTLKIRSTKLEDSAMYFCASTRAGQGTGELFFGEGSRLTVL.

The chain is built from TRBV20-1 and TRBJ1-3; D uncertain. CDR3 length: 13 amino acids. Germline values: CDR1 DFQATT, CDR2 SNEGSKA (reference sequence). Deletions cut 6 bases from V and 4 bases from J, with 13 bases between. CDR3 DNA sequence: TGCAGTGCGGTACAACAAAGGGGAAACACCATATATTTT. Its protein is CSAVQQRGNTIYF.

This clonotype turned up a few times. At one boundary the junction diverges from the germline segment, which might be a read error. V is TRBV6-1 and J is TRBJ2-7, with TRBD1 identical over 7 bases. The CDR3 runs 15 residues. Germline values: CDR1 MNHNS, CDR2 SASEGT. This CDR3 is CASREETGWLIKQYF. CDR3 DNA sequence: TGTGCCAGCAGAGAAGAGACAGGGTGGCTTATCAAGCAGTACTTC.

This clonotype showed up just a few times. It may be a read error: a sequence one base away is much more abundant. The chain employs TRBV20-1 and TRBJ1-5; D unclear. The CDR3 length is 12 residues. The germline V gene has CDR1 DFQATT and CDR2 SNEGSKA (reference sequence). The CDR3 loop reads CSARSSNQSQHF. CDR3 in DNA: TGCAGTGCCAGGAGTAGCAATCAGTCCCAGCATTTT.

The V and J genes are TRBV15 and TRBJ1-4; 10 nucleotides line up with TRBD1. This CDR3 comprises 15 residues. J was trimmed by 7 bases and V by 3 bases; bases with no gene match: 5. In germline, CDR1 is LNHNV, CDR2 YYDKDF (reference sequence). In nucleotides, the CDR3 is TGTGCCACCAGCAGTGCCCGGGACAGGGGTGAAAAACTGTTTTTT. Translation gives CATSSARDRGEKLFF.

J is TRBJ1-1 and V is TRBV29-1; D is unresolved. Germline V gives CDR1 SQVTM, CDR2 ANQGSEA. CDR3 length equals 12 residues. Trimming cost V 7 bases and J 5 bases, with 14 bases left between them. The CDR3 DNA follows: TGCAGCGCAAGGGTTAGCCGGACTGAAGCTTTCTTT. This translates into CSARVSRTEAFF.

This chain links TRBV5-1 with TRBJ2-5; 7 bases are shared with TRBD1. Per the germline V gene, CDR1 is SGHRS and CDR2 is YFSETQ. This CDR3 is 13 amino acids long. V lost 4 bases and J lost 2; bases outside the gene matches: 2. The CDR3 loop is CASSPDRQETQYF. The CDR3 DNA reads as TGCGCCAGCAGCCCGGACAGGCAAGAGACCCAGTACTTC.

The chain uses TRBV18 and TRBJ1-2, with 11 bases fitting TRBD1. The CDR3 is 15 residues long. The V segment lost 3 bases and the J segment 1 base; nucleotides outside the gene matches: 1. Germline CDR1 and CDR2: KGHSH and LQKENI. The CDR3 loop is CASSPGQGVNYGYTF. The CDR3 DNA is TGTGCCAGCTCACCGGGACAGGGGGTTAACTATGGCTACACCTTC.

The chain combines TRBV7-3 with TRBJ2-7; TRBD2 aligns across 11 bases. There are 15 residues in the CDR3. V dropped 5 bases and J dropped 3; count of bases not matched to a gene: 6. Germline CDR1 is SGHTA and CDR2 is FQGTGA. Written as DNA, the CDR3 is TGTGCCAGCAGCCTAGCGGGAGGCCTCTTCTACGAGCAGTACTTC. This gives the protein CASSLAGGLFYEQYF.

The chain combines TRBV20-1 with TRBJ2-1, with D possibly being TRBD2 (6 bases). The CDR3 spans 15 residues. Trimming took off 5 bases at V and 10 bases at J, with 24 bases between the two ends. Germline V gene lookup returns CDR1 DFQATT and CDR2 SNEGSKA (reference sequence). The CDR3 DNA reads TGCAGTGCTCAATTTTTAGCGGTGTGGCAAGTGGAGCAGTTCTTC. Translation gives CSAQFLAVWQVEQFF.

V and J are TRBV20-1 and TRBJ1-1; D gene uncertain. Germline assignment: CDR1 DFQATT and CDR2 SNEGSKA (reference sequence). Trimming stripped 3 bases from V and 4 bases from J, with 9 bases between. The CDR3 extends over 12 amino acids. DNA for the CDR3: TGCAGTGCTAGTACCCATACCACTGAAGCTTTCTTT. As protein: CSASTHTTEAFF.

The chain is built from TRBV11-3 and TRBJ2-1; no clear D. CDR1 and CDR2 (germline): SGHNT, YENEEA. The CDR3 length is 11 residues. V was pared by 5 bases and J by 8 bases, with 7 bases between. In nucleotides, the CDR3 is TGTGCCAGCAGCCAGTTCTATGAGCAGTTCTTC. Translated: CASSQFYEQFF.

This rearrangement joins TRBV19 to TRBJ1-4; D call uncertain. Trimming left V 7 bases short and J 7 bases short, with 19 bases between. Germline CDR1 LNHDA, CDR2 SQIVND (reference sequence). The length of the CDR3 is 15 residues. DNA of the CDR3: TGTGCCAGTACCATGGGAGGGCGTCGGCTTGAAAAACTGTTTTTT. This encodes CASTMGGRRLEKLFF.

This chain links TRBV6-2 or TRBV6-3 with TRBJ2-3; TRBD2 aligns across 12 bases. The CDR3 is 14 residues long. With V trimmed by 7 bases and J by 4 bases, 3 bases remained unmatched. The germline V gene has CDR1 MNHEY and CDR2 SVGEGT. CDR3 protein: CASTRLAGADTQYF. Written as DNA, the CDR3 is TGTGCCAGCACCCGACTAGCGGGAGCAGATACGCAGTATTTT.

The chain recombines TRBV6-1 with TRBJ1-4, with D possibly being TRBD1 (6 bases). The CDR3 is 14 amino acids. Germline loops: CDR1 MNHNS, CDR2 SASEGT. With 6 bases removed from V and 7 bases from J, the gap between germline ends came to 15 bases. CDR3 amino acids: CASSLLKDSEKLFF. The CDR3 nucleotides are TGTGCCAGCAGCCTCCTCAAGGACAGTGAAAAACTGTTTTTT.

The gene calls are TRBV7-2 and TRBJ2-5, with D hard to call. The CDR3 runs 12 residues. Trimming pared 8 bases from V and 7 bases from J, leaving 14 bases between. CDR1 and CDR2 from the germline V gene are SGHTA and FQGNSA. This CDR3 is CASHGYLGTQYF. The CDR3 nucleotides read TGTGCCAGCCACGGGTATCTGGGGACCCAGTACTTC. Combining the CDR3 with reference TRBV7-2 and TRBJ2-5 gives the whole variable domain GAGVSQSPSNKVTEKGKDVELRCDPISGHTALYWYRQSLGQGLEFLIYFQGNSAPDKSGLPSDRFSAERTGGSVSTLTIQRTQQEDSAVYLCASHGYLGTQYFGPGTRLLVL.

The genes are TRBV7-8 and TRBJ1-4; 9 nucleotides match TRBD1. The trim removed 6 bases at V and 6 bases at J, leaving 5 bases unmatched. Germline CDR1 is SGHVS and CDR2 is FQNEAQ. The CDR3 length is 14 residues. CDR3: CASRLTGGHEKLFF. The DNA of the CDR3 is TGTGCCAGCAGATTGACAGGGGGGCATGAAAAACTGTTTTTT.

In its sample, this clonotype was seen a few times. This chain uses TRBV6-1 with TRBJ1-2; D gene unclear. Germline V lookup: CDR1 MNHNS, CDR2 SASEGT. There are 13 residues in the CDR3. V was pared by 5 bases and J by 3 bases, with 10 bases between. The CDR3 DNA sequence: TGTGCCAGCAGTCCACTTGCGGACTATGGCTACACCTTC. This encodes CASSPLADYGYTF.

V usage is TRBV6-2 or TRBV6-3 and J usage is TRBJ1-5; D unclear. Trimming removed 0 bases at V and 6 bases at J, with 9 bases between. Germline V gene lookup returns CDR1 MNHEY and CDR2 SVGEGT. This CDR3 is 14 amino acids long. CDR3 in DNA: TGTGCCAGCAGTTACTCCGGGGTGCGTCAGCCCCAGCATTTT. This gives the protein CASSYSGVRQPQHF.

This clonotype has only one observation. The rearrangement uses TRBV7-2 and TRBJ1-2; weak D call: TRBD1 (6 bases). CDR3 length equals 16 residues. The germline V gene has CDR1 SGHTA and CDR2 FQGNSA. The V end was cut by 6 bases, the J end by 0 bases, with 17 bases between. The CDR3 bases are TGTGCCAGCAGGGGGGCGGGACAACCAGCTAACTATGGCTACACCTTC. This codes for CASRGAGQPANYGYTF. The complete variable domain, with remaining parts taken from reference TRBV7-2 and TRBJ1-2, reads GAGVSQSPSNKVTEKGKDVELRCDPISGHTALYWYRQSLGQGLEFLIYFQGNSAPDKSGLPSDRFSAERTGGSVSTLTIQRTQQEDSAVYLCASRGAGQPANYGYTFGSGTRLTVV.

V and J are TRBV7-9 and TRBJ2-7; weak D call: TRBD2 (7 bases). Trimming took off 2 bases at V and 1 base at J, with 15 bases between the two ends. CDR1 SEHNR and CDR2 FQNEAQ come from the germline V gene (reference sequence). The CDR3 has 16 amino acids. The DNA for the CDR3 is TGTGCCAGCAGCTTAAAAGGGGGAGGGTATTCCTACGAGCAGTACTTC. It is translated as CASSLKGGGYSYEQYF.